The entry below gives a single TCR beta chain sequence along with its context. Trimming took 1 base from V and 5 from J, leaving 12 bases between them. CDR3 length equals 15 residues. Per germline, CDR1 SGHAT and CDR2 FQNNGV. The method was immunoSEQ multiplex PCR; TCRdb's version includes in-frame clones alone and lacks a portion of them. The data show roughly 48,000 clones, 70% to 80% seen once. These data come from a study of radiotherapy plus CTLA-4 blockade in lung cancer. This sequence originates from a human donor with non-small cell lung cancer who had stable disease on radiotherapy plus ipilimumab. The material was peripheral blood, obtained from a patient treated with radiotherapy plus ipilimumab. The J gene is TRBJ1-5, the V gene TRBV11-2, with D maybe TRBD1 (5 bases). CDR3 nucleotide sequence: TGTGCCAGCAGCTTAGCACCCGGACACTATCAGCCCCAGCATTTT. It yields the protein CASSLAPGHYQPQHF.